This section outlines one T cell receptor (beta chain) sequence together with its context. Its antigen remains unknown. This entry comes from a study of cytomegalovirus exposure and HLA in healthy donors. Primers included in the PCR were 60 Vbeta and 13 Jbeta primers. Here immunoSEQ multiplex PCR was the method, and the copy in TCRdb shows in-frame clones only, minus some. The table includes approximately 140,000 clones, 80% detected once. Nominally healthy donors provided the samples, though records likely missed some immune exposures. Findings and caveats of the study: A later analysis appeared to link common viral pathogens to several of the most significant clusters. A missense DCLRE1C variant was associated with V- and J-gene trimming of TCR beta chains in a later analysis, and an independent cohort replicated the association.

The germline V gene encodes CDR1 SEHNR and CDR2 FQNEAQ (reference sequence). V dropped 6 bases and J dropped 8 bases, with 26 bases sitting between them. The CDR3 runs to 17 residues. The receptor was isolated from a man younger than 40 in good health and CMV-seronegative. Material: PBMCs. The rearrangement uses TRBV7-9 and TRBJ2-1; tentative D call: TRBD1 (5 bases). The CDR3 DNA reads TGTGCCAGCAGACGCCCCGCAGGGTTGTCACCGAGCGATGAGCAGTTCTTC. Translation gives CASRRPAGLSPSDEQFF.